This entry lists 25 T cell receptor beta chains sequenced from one sample in a study of monozygotic twins with cystic fibrosis. Measured with immunoSEQ multiplex PCR; TCRdb has only the in-frame clones, and not every one. Of approximately 17,000 clones in the sample, around 96% are singletons; the top ten hold less than 0.8%. The sequencing sample was made of blood. These receptors were taken from a girl aged 2 to 9 with cystic fibrosis.

The chain links TRBV4-1 to TRBJ2-7; perhaps TRBD2 as D (5 bases). The CDR3 consists of 14 residues. The V gene lost 2 bases and the J gene lost 3 bases, with 11 bases spanning the gap. Germline V gene data show CDR1 as MGHRA and CDR2 as YSYEKL. The CDR3, as DNA: TGCGCCAGCAGCCAAACGGACGGAGGCTACGAGCAGTACTTC. It yields the protein CASSQTDGGYEQYF.

The chain has TRBV10-3 and TRBJ1-1, with D possibly being TRBD1 (6 bases). The CDR3 totals 18 residues. Germline loops: CDR1 ENHRY, CDR2 SYGVKD. Trimming shortened V by 2 bases and J by 1 base, and 20 bases separated the two germline ends. The CDR3 protein is CAISEGFQGRGGNTEAFF. The CDR3 DNA sequence: TGTGCCATCAGTGAGGGGTTTCAGGGAAGAGGGGGGAACACTGAAGCTTTCTTT.

V usage is TRBV7-2 and J usage is TRBJ1-1; D not certain. The CDR3 length is 17 residues. V gave up 1 base and J gave up 0 bases, with 15 bases separating them. Looked up from germline, CDR1 is SGHTA and CDR2 is FQGNSA. The CDR3 loop reads CASSLGTPPGLNTEAFF. The CDR3 DNA follows: TGTGCCAGCAGCTTAGGTACACCCCCGGGATTGAACACTGAAGCTTTCTTT.

V usage is TRBV27 and J usage is TRBJ2-4; 7 bases align to TRBD1. Germline CDR1 MNHEY, CDR2 SMNVEV (reference sequence). V was clipped by 0 bases and J by 7 bases; unmatched bases: 6. The CDR3 has 15 amino acids. Here the CDR3 reads CASSLSDRERNIQYF. CDR3 in DNA: TGTGCCAGCAGTTTATCCGACAGGGAGAGGAACATTCAGTACTTC.

The chain carries TRBV6-1 and TRBJ2-2; TRBD2 matches 10 bases. The CDR3 is made up of 15 amino acids. V lost 6 bases and J lost 6; bases outside the gene matches: 7. Germline values: CDR1 MNHNS, CDR2 SASEGT. The CDR3 sequence: CASSSGTSVPGELFF. CDR3 sequence (DNA): TGTGCCAGCAGCTCCGGGACTAGCGTTCCCGGGGAGCTGTTTTTT.

The rearrangement joins TRBV4-3 to TRBJ2-7; 9 bases line up with TRBD1. This CDR3 is 13 amino acids long. The V segment lost 2 bases and the J segment 7 bases; nucleotides outside the gene matches: 3. The germline CDR1 and CDR2 sequences are LGHNA and YSLEER. CDR3 DNA: TGCGCCAGCAGCCAAAGACAGGGGGGGGAGCAGTACTTC. Translation: CASSQRQGGEQYF.

V and J are TRBV19 and TRBJ1-1, with 7 bases that match TRBD1. Germline CDR1 is LNHDA and CDR2 is SQIVND (reference sequence). Unmatched junction bases numbered 10, after V lost 4 bases and J lost 5 bases. The CDR3 runs 15 residues. The CDR3 DNA is TGTGCCAGTAGTAAGGCAGGGGGGCTTGGAACTGAAGCTTTCTTT. Its translation is CASSKAGGLGTEAFF. Supplemented by reference TRBV19 and TRBJ1-1, the full variable domain reads DGGITQSPKYLFRKEGQNVTLSCEQNLNHDAMYWYRQDPGQGLRLIYYSQIVNDFQKGDIAEGYSVSREKKESFPLTVTSAQKNPTAFYLCASSKAGGLGTEAFFGQGTRLTVV.

The chain combines TRBV7-2 with TRBJ1-1; no definite D call. The CDR3 contains 13 residues. CDR1 and CDR2 from the germline V gene are SGHTA and FQGNSA. V lost 0 bases and J 1 base, leaving 3 bases between the germline ends. CDR3 sequence (DNA): TGTGCCAGCAGCTTAGCTGGGAACACTGAAGCTTTCTTT. Translation: CASSLAGNTEAFF.

The CDR3 DNA is TGTGCCAGCAGTCCCGGGGAGGGTTCAGTGTTTTTT. Translated: CASSPGEGSVFF. The rearrangement uses TRBV6-5 and TRBJ1-4; D remains ambiguous. Germline CDR1 MNHEY, CDR2 SVGAGI. The CDR3 loop spans 12 amino acids. With 5 bases removed from V and 15 bases from J, the gap between germline ends came to 16 bases.

This chain links TRBV20-1 with TRBJ2-7; TRBD2 is a possible D gene (5 bases). Between the trimmed V and J ends, which lost 5 bases and 6 bases, there was a span of 11 bases. The CDR3 sequence is 11 residues long. From germline, CDR1 is DFQATT and CDR2 SNEGSKA (reference sequence). CDR3 residues: CSAPLGSEQYF. The CDR3 nucleotides read TGCAGTGCTCCGCTAGGGAGCGAGCAGTACTTC.

The chain combines TRBV9 with TRBJ1-5, with TRBD1 as a possible D gene (6 bases). V was pared by 0 bases and J by 7 bases, with 14 bases between. Germline-derived CDR1 and CDR2 are SGDLS and YYNGEE. The CDR3 covers 15 residues. The CDR3 loop is CASSVDGGRGQPQHF. CDR3 DNA sequence: TGTGCCAGCAGCGTAGACGGTGGGAGGGGGCAGCCCCAGCATTTT. Together with reference TRBV9 and TRBJ1-5, the CDR3 gives the full variable domain: DSGVTQTPKHLITATGQRVTLRCSPRSGDLSVYWYQQSLDQGLQFLIQYYNGEERAKGNILERFSAQQFPDLHSELNLSSLELGDSALYFCASSVDGGRGQPQHFGDGTRLSIL.

The V and J genes are TRBV27 and TRBJ1-5; D gene uncertain. This CDR3 contains 14 residues. From germline, CDR1 is MNHEY and CDR2 SMNVEV (reference sequence). V shed 7 bases and J shed 6 bases, with 16 bases lying between them. In DNA form, the CDR3 reads TGTGCCAGCAAGGGCAGTCCGGTAGCTCAGCCCCAGCATTTT. It codes for CASKGSPVAQPQHF.

The chain is built from TRBV11-3 and TRBJ2-3, with 8 bases that match TRBD2. After removal of 1 base from V and 1 base from J, the junction contained 1 base not matched to a gene. The CDR3 is made up of 15 amino acids. The germline gives CDR1 SGHNT, CDR2 YENEEA. The CDR3 nucleotides are TGTGCCAGCAGCTTAGGAGCGGGGGGCACAGATACGCAGTATTTT. This sequence encodes CASSLGAGGTDTQYF. Based on the CDR3 plus reference TRBV11-3 and TRBJ2-3, the full variable domain is EAGVVQSPRYKIIEKKQPVAFWCNPISGHNTLYWYLQNLGQGPELLIRYENEEAVDDSQLPKDRFSAERLKGVDSTLKIQPAELGDSAVYLCASSLGAGGTDTQYFGPGTRLTVL.

The chain joins TRBV7-2 to TRBJ2-7; tentative D call: TRBD1 (6 bases). Trimming pared 5 bases from V and 3 bases from J, leaving 17 bases between. The CDR3 totals 15 residues. Germline CDR1 is SGHTA and CDR2 is FQGNSA. The CDR3 is CASSRQEGSVYEQYF. CDR3 DNA sequence: TGTGCCAGCAGCCGACAGGAAGGTTCCGTCTACGAGCAGTACTTC.

The rearrangement uses TRBV6-1 and TRBJ2-7; perhaps D is TRBD1 or TRBD2 (6 bases each). V lost 3 bases and J lost 0, with 12 bases in between. CDR1 and CDR2 from the germline V gene are MNHNS and SASEGT. The CDR3 runs to 15 residues. As DNA, the CDR3 is TGTGCCAGCAGTGAGGGGGGCGGGGACTCCTACGAGCAGTACTTC. Protein product: CASSEGGGDSYEQYF.

V gene TRBV28 combines with J gene TRBJ2-5; D is unresolved. Trimming pared 3 bases from V and 0 bases from J, leaving 8 bases between. CDR1 and CDR2 (germline): MDHEN, SYDVKM. The CDR3 contains 14 residues. This chain's CDR3 is CASSFWSNQETQYF. The CDR3 coding sequence is TGTGCCAGCAGTTTTTGGTCGAACCAAGAGACCCAGTACTTC.

The V and J genes are TRBV10-2 and TRBJ2-7; 9 bases fit TRBD1. Germline assignment: CDR1 WSHSY and CDR2 SAAADI. Losses at the gene ends were 5 bases for V and 4 bases for J; bases not matched to a gene: 3. The CDR3 is 13 residues long. As DNA, the CDR3 is TGCGCCAGCAGTACCGGGACAGGGTACGAGCAGTACTTC. Protein: CASSTGTGYEQYF.

This sequence joins TRBV10-1 and TRBJ2-7; 9 bases match TRBD1. The CDR3 covers 14 residues. With 6 bases clipped from V and 4 bases from J, the junction kept 7 bases outside the gene matches. Germline CDR1 reads WNHNN; CDR2 reads SYGVQD (reference sequence). The CDR3 DNA is TGCGCCAGCAGAGGACAGGGGCCGAGTTACGAGCAGTACTTC. Protein: CASRGQGPSYEQYF.

The chain links TRBV6-5 to TRBJ2-5, with 8 positions matching TRBD2. Germline V gives CDR1 MNHEY, CDR2 SVGAGI. The CDR3 has 15 amino acids. With V trimmed by 2 bases and J by 5 bases, 7 bases remained unmatched. The CDR3: CASSYGAGGGETQYF. The CDR3, as DNA: TGTGCCAGCAGTTACGGCGCGGGGGGAGGGGAGACCCAGTACTTC.

The chain uses TRBV19 and TRBJ1-2; 7 nucleotides line up with TRBD1. The junction had 23 bases not matched to a gene; V was cut back by 5 bases and J by 2 bases. This CDR3 has 20 residues. CDR1 LNHDA and CDR2 SQIVND come from the germline V gene (reference sequence). The CDR3 DNA is TGTGCCAGTAGTCCGCGGCCCTGGGACAGAATCCATCAGGGCAACTATGGCTACACCTTC. This encodes CASSPRPWDRIHQGNYGYTF.

This chain connects TRBV10-1 to TRBJ2-3; TRBD2 matches at 9 bases. The CDR3 is 17 amino acids. V was pared by 4 bases and J by 2 bases, with 10 bases of the junction left unmatched. Germline V lookup: CDR1 WNHNN, CDR2 SYGVQD (reference sequence). This CDR3 reads CASSVGSGGSDTDTQYF. CDR3 DNA sequence: TGCGCCAGCAGTGTGGGAAGCGGGGGGTCCGACACAGATACGCAGTATTTT.

This chain uses TRBV2 with TRBJ1-2; 7 nucleotides agree with TRBD1. The CDR3 has 16 residues. The ends lost 5 bases at V and 0 bases at J; junction bases unmatched: 9. Germline loops: CDR1 SNHLY, CDR2 FYNNEI. The CDR3 region is CASSTPGGLSNYGYTF. CDR3 DNA sequence: TGTGCCAGCAGTACACCAGGGGGTCTCTCTAACTATGGCTACACCTTC. Based on the CDR3 plus reference TRBV2 and TRBJ1-2, the full variable domain is EPEVTQTPSHQVTQMGQEVILRCVPISNHLYFYWYRQILGQKVEFLVSFYNNEISEKSEIFDDQFSVERPDGSNFTLKIRSTKLEDSAMYFCASSTPGGLSNYGYTFGSGTRLTVV.

This clone showed up just once. The chain joins TRBV4-1 to TRBJ1-2; D uncertain. Germline V gene lookup returns CDR1 MGHRA and CDR2 YSYEKL. The V gene lost 0 bases and the J gene lost 13 bases, with 18 bases spanning the gap. This CDR3 contains 14 residues. CDR3 in DNA: TGCGCCAGCAGCCAAGAAACAACATCCGTTTATGTCACCTTC. Its translation is CASSQETTSVYVTF.

In nucleotides, the CDR3 is TGTGCCAGCAGCTTGCGACTAGCGGGGGCCAGTAATACGCAGTATTTT. It codes for CASSLRLAGASNTQYF. The rearrangement joins TRBV7-9 to TRBJ2-3, with 12 bases identical to TRBD2. The length of the CDR3 is 16 residues. The germline gives CDR1 SEHNR, CDR2 FQNEAQ (reference sequence). V lost 3 bases, J lost 7 bases, and 8 bases stayed unmatched.

The rearrangement uses TRBV9 and TRBJ2-5, with D tentatively TRBD2 (7 bases). Germline V CDR1 and CDR2: SGDLS, YYNGEE. The V end lost 1 base, the J end lost 1 base, and 11 bases lay between the germline ends. The length of the CDR3 is 15 residues. Here the CDR3 DNA reads TGTGCCAGCAGCGTATGGGGAGGGGGCCAAGAGACCCAGTACTTC. This sequence encodes CASSVWGGGQETQYF. The full variable domain, in which reference TRBV9 and TRBJ2-5 provide the parts outside the CDR3, is DSGVTQTPKHLITATGQRVTLRCSPRSGDLSVYWYQQSLDQGLQFLIQYYNGEERAKGNILERFSAQQFPDLHSELNLSSLELGDSALYFCASSVWGGGQETQYFGPGTRLLVL.